This TCR beta chain was identified during a study of blood T cells in healthy people across ages. For the study at large: For every two T cells, template switching captured about one barcoded beta molecule. General study findings and limits: With donor CMV status unknown, expanded clonotype changes were possibly confounded.

Sample-barcoded 5' priming and a J-beta primer mix drove a second PCR of about 7 to 12 cycles. In TCRdb, the 5' RACE reads were re-called with MiXCR into one record per CDR3 protein. Seen here are some 370,000 distinct CDR3 sequences, about 49% observed once, and the top ten hold around 53%. With respect to this clonotype: Its antigen is still unknown.

The trim removed 8 bases at V and 5 bases at J, leaving 7 bases unmatched. Germline CDR1 MNHNY, CDR2 SVGAGI (reference sequence). The CDR3 spans 13 residues. The V gene is TRBV6-6, the J gene TRBJ2-7, with TRBD1 matching over 9 bases. The sample consisted of blood. This receptor was obtained from a man in his 60s in good health. The CDR3 DNA sequence: TGTGCCAGCTTAATACAGGGGGCTCACGAGCAGTACTTC. Translation: CASLIQGAHEQYF.